This T cell receptor beta chain was recorded in a study of T cell responses to AZD1222 COVID-19 vaccine. TCRdb keeps only in-frame clones here, not all; method: immunoSEQ multiplex PCR. The sample lists fewer than 200,000 clones, about 91% occurring once. The CDR3 sequence is 15 residues long. V dropped 5 bases and J dropped 6; count of bases not matched to a gene: 9. In germline, CDR1 is SGHTA, CDR2 FQGNSA. General study points: Spike-specific TCR breadth rose after two AZD1222 doses, and depth rose as well. Donors were largely white British and mainly female; clonal diversity was possibly underestimated.

This clone appeared a single time. The antigen is undetermined. The receptor was isolated from an adult who received the AZD1222 COVID-19 vaccine. The chain has TRBV7-2 and TRBJ1-5; the match to TRBD1 covers 8 bases. The material sequenced was peripheral blood, taken 28 days after the second AZD1222 dose. For the CDR3, the DNA is TGTGCCAGCAGCCCCCAGGGGGCGAAGGTTCAGCCCCAGCATTTT. Its translation: CASSPQGAKVQPQHF.